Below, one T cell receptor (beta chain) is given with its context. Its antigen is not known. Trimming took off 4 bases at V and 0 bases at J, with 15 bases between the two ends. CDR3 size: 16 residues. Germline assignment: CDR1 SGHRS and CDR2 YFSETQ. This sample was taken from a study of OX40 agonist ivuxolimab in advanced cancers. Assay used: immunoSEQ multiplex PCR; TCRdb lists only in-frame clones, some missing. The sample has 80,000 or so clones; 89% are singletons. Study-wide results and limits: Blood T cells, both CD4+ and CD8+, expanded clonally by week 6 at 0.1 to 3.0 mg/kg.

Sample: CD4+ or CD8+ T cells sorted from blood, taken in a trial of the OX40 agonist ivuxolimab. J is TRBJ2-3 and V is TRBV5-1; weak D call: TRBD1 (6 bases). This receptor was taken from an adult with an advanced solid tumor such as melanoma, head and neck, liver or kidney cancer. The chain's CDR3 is CASSAYGTTSTDTQYF. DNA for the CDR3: TGCGCCAGCAGCGCGTACGGGACAACTAGCACAGATACGCAGTATTTT. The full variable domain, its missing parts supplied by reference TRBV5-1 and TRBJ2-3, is KAGVTQTPRYLIKTRGQQVTLSCSPISGHRSVSWYQQTPGQGLQFLFEYFSETQRNKGNFPGRFSGRQFSNSRSEMNVSTLELGDSALYLCASSAYGTTSTDTQYFGPGTRLTVL.